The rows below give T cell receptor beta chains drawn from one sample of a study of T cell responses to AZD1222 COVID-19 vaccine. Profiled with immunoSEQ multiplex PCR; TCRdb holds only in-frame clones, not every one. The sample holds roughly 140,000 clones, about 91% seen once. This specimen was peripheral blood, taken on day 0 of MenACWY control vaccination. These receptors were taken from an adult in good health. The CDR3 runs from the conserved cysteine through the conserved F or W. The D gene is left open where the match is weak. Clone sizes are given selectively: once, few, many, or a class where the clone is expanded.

CDR3aa: CASSLVLQGSYEQYF; CDR3nt: TGTGCCAGCAGCTTAGTTCTACAGGGCTCCTACGAGCAGTACTTC; v_gene: TRBV7-2; d_gene: -; abundance: -; j_gene: TRBJ2-7
CDR3aa: CASWGGNTIYF; CDR3nt: TGTGCCAGCTGGGGTGGAAACACCATATATTTT; v_gene: TRBV5-6; d_gene: -; abundance: -; j_gene: TRBJ1-3
CDR3aa: CASRKSHVRGGNTDTQYF; CDR3nt: TGTGCCAGTAGAAAAAGCCATGTTCGCGGGGGGAACACAGATACGCAGTATTTT; v_gene: TRBV19; d_gene: TRBD2; abundance: -; j_gene: TRBJ2-3
CDR3aa: CASSGGQSYGYTF; CDR3nt: TGTGCCAGCAGTGGGGGACAGTCATATGGCTACACCTTC; v_gene: TRBV2; d_gene: TRBD1; abundance: -; j_gene: TRBJ1-2
CDR3aa: CASIRGLTNSNQPQHF; CDR3nt: TGTGCCAGCATTCGGGGACTTACGAATAGCAATCAGCCCCAGCATTTT; v_gene: TRBV14; d_gene: -; abundance: -; j_gene: TRBJ1-5
CDR3aa: CASSPNQETQYF; CDR3nt: TGTGCCAGCAGCCCAAATCAAGAGACCCAGTACTTC; v_gene: TRBV11-3; d_gene: -; abundance: -; j_gene: TRBJ2-5
CDR3aa: CASSPGDMDGYTF; CDR3nt: TGTGCCAGCTCACCAGGGGATATGGATGGCTACACCTTC; v_gene: TRBV18; d_gene: -; abundance: -; j_gene: TRBJ1-2
CDR3aa: CASSYPATGGGEQFF; CDR3nt: TGTGCCAGCAGTTACCCCGCAACAGGCGGGGGTGAGCAGTTCTTC; v_gene: TRBV6-5; d_gene: TRBD2; abundance: -; j_gene: TRBJ2-1
CDR3aa: CASSPRQGTTEAFF; CDR3nt: TGTGCCAGCAGCCCGAGACAGGGTACCACTGAAGCTTTCTTT; v_gene: TRBV16; d_gene: TRBD1; abundance: -; j_gene: TRBJ1-1
CDR3aa: CAWKRAGTGALGAFF; CDR3nt: TGTGCCTGGAAGAGGGCCGGGACAGGGGCGTTGGGGGCTTTCTTT; v_gene: TRBV30; d_gene: TRBD1; abundance: -; j_gene: TRBJ1-1
CDR3aa: CASSRDVLNSPLHF; CDR3nt: TGTGCCAGCAGCCGTGACGTGCTAAATTCACCCCTCCACTTT; v_gene: TRBV7-2; d_gene: -; abundance: -; j_gene: TRBJ1-6
CDR3aa: CASSLNFGVSQETQYF; CDR3nt: TGTGCCAGCAGCTTAAACTTCGGAGTATCTCAAGAGACCCAGTACTTC; v_gene: TRBV7-2; d_gene: -; abundance: few; j_gene: TRBJ2-5
CDR3aa: CARAPRDRPYEQYF; CDR3nt: TGCGCCAGGGCCCCCCGGGACAGGCCCTACGAGCAGTACTTC; v_gene: TRBV23-1; d_gene: TRBD1; abundance: -; j_gene: TRBJ2-7
CDR3aa: CAWSVSRGLSYGYTF; CDR3nt: TGTGCCTGGAGTGTAAGCAGGGGGCTTAGCTATGGCTACACCTTC; v_gene: TRBV30; d_gene: TRBD1; abundance: -; j_gene: TRBJ1-2
CDR3aa: CAISRTGMENTEAFF; CDR3nt: TGTGCCATCTCCAGGACAGGGATGGAGAACACTGAAGCTTTCTTT; v_gene: TRBV10-3; d_gene: TRBD1; abundance: -; j_gene: TRBJ1-1
CDR3aa: CATPRAGNTGELFF; CDR3nt: TGTGCCACCCCCAGGGCGGGGAACACCGGGGAGCTGTTTTTT; v_gene: TRBV6-5; d_gene: -; abundance: once; j_gene: TRBJ2-2
CDR3aa: CASSEGDRAYEQYF; CDR3nt: TGTGCCAGCAGTGAAGGGGATCGGGCTTACGAGCAGTACTTC; v_gene: TRBV25-1; d_gene: -; abundance: few; j_gene: TRBJ2-7
CDR3aa: CSVEGGPEAFF; CDR3nt: TGCAGCGTTGAAGGGGGGCCCGAAGCTTTCTTT; v_gene: TRBV29-1; d_gene: -; abundance: -; j_gene: TRBJ1-1
CDR3aa: CASSQVPDRGGGYTF; CDR3nt: TGCGCCAGCAGCCAAGTTCCAGACAGGGGCGGCGGCTACACCTTC; v_gene: TRBV4-3; d_gene: TRBD1; abundance: -; j_gene: TRBJ1-2
CDR3aa: CASSLRAGAGNTIYF; CDR3nt: TGCGCCAGCAGCCTAAGGGCCGGGGCTGGAAACACCATATATTTT; v_gene: TRBV4-3; d_gene: -; abundance: -; j_gene: TRBJ1-3
CDR3aa: CASSDSSGRTDTQYF; CDR3nt: TGTGCCAGCAGTGACTCTAGCGGTCGCACAGATACGCAGTATTTT; v_gene: TRBV6-4; d_gene: -; abundance: once; j_gene: TRBJ2-3
CDR3aa: CASTPTPGEQYF; CDR3nt: TGTGCCAGCACCCCCACGCCAGGCGAGCAGTACTTC; v_gene: TRBV28; d_gene: -; abundance: -; j_gene: TRBJ2-7
CDR3aa: CASSLANEYEQFF; CDR3nt: TGCGCCAGCAGCTTGGCAAACGAGTATGAGCAGTTCTTC; v_gene: TRBV5-1; d_gene: -; abundance: -; j_gene: TRBJ2-1
CDR3aa: CASSQVLHF; CDR3nt: TGTGCCAGCAGCCAAGTCTTGCATTTT; v_gene: TRBV7-3; d_gene: -; abundance: -; j_gene: TRBJ1-5
CDR3aa: CASSQDAAGGSDTQYF; CDR3nt: TGTGCCAGCAGCCAAGATGCCGCGGGAGGATCGGATACGCAGTATTTT; v_gene: TRBV4-2; d_gene: TRBD2; abundance: once; j_gene: TRBJ2-3
CDR3aa: CASSSPRPDSYNEQFF; CDR3nt: TGTGCCAGCAGCTCTCCCAGACCTGACTCCTACAATGAGCAGTTCTTC; v_gene: TRBV7-9; d_gene: -; abundance: once; j_gene: TRBJ2-1
CDR3aa: CASSPRGTSGSTDTQYF; CDR3nt: TGTGCCAGCTCACCAAGGGGGACTAGCGGCTCCACAGATACGCAGTATTTT; v_gene: TRBV18; d_gene: TRBD2; abundance: -; j_gene: TRBJ2-3
CDR3aa: CASSPRTGRNEQYF; CDR3nt: TGTGCCAGCAGCCCTAGGACAGGGAGGAACGAGCAGTACTTC; v_gene: TRBV4-2; d_gene: TRBD1; abundance: few; j_gene: TRBJ2-7
CDR3aa: CAWSMAGQGRQYF; CDR3nt: TGTGCCTGGAGTATGGCGGGCCAGGGAAGGCAGTACTTC; v_gene: TRBV30; d_gene: -; abundance: -; j_gene: TRBJ2-7
CDR3aa: CASSLLQGAPGELFF; CDR3nt: TGTGCCAGCAGCCTATTACAGGGGGCGCCCGGGGAGCTGTTTTTT; v_gene: TRBV3-1/TRBV3-2; d_gene: TRBD1; abundance: -; j_gene: TRBJ2-2
CDR3aa: CASSLDTYEQYF; CDR3nt: TGTGCCAGCAGCTTGGACACCTACGAGCAGTACTTC; v_gene: TRBV11-1; d_gene: -; abundance: -; j_gene: TRBJ2-7
CDR3aa: CASSLARGSFYGYTF; CDR3nt: TGTGCCAGCAGCTTGGCGCGGGGATCCTTCTATGGCTACACCTTC; v_gene: TRBV5-5; d_gene: -; abundance: -; j_gene: TRBJ1-2
CDR3aa: CSGGRSTNEKLFF; CDR3nt: TGCAGCGGTGGACGGAGTACTAATGAAAAACTGTTTTTT; v_gene: TRBV29-1; d_gene: -; abundance: -; j_gene: TRBJ1-4
CDR3aa: CASSQEALSGEQYF; CDR3nt: TGCGCCAGCAGCCAAGAGGCTCTATCCGGCGAGCAGTACTTC; v_gene: TRBV4-3; d_gene: -; abundance: -; j_gene: TRBJ2-7
CDR3aa: CASSLDRGEQYF; CDR3nt: TGTGCCAGCAGCTTAGACAGGGGCGAGCAGTACTTC; v_gene: TRBV7-9; d_gene: TRBD1; abundance: -; j_gene: TRBJ2-7
CDR3aa: CASSLAGLAQYF; CDR3nt: TGTGCCAGCAGCTTAGCGGGCCTAGCGCAGTATTTT; v_gene: TRBV7-9; d_gene: -; abundance: -; j_gene: TRBJ2-3
CDR3aa: CATREDRGDTEAFF; CDR3nt: TGTGCCACCAGAGAAGACCGTGGGGACACTGAAGCTTTCTTT; v_gene: TRBV24-1; d_gene: -; abundance: -; j_gene: TRBJ1-1
CDR3aa: CASRRAHEAFF; CDR3nt: TGTGCCAGCAGAAGAGCCCATGAAGCTTTCTTT; v_gene: TRBV12-3/TRBV12-4; d_gene: -; abundance: few; j_gene: TRBJ1-1
CDR3aa: CASSSAGTSFYNEQFF; CDR3nt: TGTGCCAGCAGCTCAGCCGGGACTAGCTTCTACAATGAGCAGTTCTTC; v_gene: TRBV7-2; d_gene: TRBD2; abundance: once; j_gene: TRBJ2-1
CDR3aa: CASSYSVRGWARRYTF; CDR3nt: TGTGCCAGCAGTTACTCGGTCAGGGGGTGGGCGCGGCGCTACACCTTC; v_gene: TRBV6-5; d_gene: TRBD1; abundance: -; j_gene: TRBJ1-2
CDR3aa: CASSDGQGRNEQFF; CDR3nt: TGTGCCAGCAGTGATGGGCAGGGAAGGAATGAGCAGTTCTTC; v_gene: TRBV6-4; d_gene: -; abundance: -; j_gene: TRBJ2-1
CDR3aa: CAWSVNGIYGYTF; CDR3nt: TGTGCCTGGAGTGTTAACGGTATCTATGGCTACACCTTC; v_gene: TRBV30; d_gene: -; abundance: few; j_gene: TRBJ1-2
CDR3aa: CASSSGTTGDFWGYTF; CDR3nt: TGCGCCAGCAGCTCGGGGACGACAGGCGACTTTTGGGGCTACACCTTC; v_gene: TRBV5-1; d_gene: -; abundance: -; j_gene: TRBJ1-2